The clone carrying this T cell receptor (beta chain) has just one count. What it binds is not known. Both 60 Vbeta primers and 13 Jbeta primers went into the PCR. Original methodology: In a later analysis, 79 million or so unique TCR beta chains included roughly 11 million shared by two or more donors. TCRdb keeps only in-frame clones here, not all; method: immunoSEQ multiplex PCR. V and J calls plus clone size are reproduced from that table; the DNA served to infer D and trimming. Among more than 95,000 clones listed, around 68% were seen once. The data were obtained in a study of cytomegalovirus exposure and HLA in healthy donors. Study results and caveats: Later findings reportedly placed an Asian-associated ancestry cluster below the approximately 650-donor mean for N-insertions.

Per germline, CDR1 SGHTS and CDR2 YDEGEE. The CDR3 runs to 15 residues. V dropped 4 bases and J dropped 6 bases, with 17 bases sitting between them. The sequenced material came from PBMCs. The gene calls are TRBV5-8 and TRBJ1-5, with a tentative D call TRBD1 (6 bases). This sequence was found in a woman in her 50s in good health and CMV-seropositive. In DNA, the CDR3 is TGTGCCAGCAGCCCGGGGGGGGGCGCAACTCAGCCCCAGCATTTT. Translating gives CASSPGGGATQPQHF.